These 30 T cell receptor beta chains were all obtained from the same sample, sequenced in a study of T-cell memory formation after mild COVID-19. TCRdb processed the 5' RACE reads anew with MiXCR; each CDR3 protein has one entry. The sample yields 130,000 to 150,000 distinct CDR3 sequences, under 25% seen once. The sequenced sample consisted of PBMCs or a T cell subset sorted from them (not recorded which). These receptors were obtained from an adult woman who had mild COVID-19 (a few samples of this study predate the infection). Cell type and time point are not known.

This clonotype was detected only a few times. The chain uses TRBV5-5 and TRBJ1-1; TRBD1 matches at 8 bases. The CDR3 length is 17 residues. Germline values: CDR1 SGHKS, CDR2 YYEKEE (reference sequence). Trimming took 2 bases from V and 1 from J; bases not matched to a gene: 10. The CDR3 sequence: CASSFWQGAMGNTEAFF. The CDR3 DNA reads TGTGCCAGCAGCTTTTGGCAGGGGGCGATGGGGAACACTGAAGCTTTCTTT.

The CDR3 region has the DNA TGCGCCAGCAGCCCCGCGGACAGGAGCTCTGGAAACACCATATATTTT. Translating it yields CASSPADRSSGNTIYF. The rearrangement links TRBV4-1 to TRBJ1-3, with 7 bases matching TRBD1. Germline V CDR1 and CDR2: MGHRA, YSYEKL. There are 16 residues in the CDR3. Trimming removed 4 bases from V and 0 bases from J; junction bases left unmatched: 6.

This clonotype was counted a few times. The CDR3 is CASSSPGQGSGYTF. CDR3 in DNA: TGTGCCAGCAGCTCACCGGGACAGGGTTCTGGCTACACCTTC. The J gene is TRBJ1-2, the V gene TRBV5-6; 9 bases align to TRBD1. Losses at the gene ends were 3 bases for V and 7 bases for J; bases not matched to a gene: 7. Germline V lookup: CDR1 SGHDT, CDR2 YYEEEE. This CDR3 spans 14 amino acids.

The gene calls are TRBV5-6 and TRBJ2-1, with D tentatively TRBD1 (6 bases). Deletions cut 7 bases from V and 6 bases from J, with 14 bases between. Germline V gene data show CDR1 as SGHDT and CDR2 as YYEEEE. This CDR3 is 13 amino acids long. CDR3 in DNA: TGTGCCAGCTTGCTACTAGGGGGCAATGAGCAGTTCTTC. Protein sequence: CASLLLGGNEQFF.

This clonotype was seen more than once but under ten times. Here the CDR3 reads CATSRGRDSRYYGYTF. CDR3 DNA sequence: TGTGCCACCAGCAGAGGTCGGGACAGTCGGTACTATGGCTACACCTTC. The V gene is TRBV15, the J gene TRBJ1-2, with TRBD1 identical over 7 bases. The germline V gene encodes CDR1 LNHNV and CDR2 YYDKDF (reference sequence). V was clipped by 1 base and J by 3 bases; unmatched bases: 8. The CDR3 contains 16 residues.

This clonotype has a handful of counts. The chain employs TRBV29-1 and TRBJ2-3; 7 bases align to TRBD2. The CDR3 loop spans 12 amino acids. The trim removed 2 bases at V and 6 bases at J, leaving 2 bases unmatched. Germline CDR1 reads SQVTM; CDR2 reads ANQGSEA. The CDR3 DNA sequence: TGCAGCGTTGAATGGGGAGGGGATACGCAGTATTTT. Translation gives CSVEWGGDTQYF.

This clonotype turned up a few times. The chain links TRBV29-1 to TRBJ1-3; D might be TRBD1 (5 bases). The germline V gene encodes CDR1 SQVTM and CDR2 ANQGSEA. Trimming took 2 bases from V and 8 from J, leaving 7 bases between them. CDR3 size: 11 residues. CDR3 in amino acids: CSVEQGYTIYF. The DNA for the CDR3 is TGCAGCGTTGAACAGGGCTACACCATATATTTT.

This clonotype was counted between two and nine times. This chain connects TRBV20-1 to TRBJ2-1, with D possibly being TRBD2 (6 bases). The CDR3 has 13 residues. V was clipped by 3 bases and J by 6 bases, with 12 bases between them. Germline lookup yields CDR1 DFQATT and CDR2 SNEGSKA (reference sequence). CDR3 sequence (DNA): TGCAGTGCTAGCTACTACGGGGGCAATGAGCAGTTCTTC. This translates into CSASYYGGNEQFF.

Of note for this clonotype: An end of the junction does not agree with germline; a read error may underlie this. The genes are TRBV7-7 and TRBJ2-1, with 11 bases matching TRBD1. This CDR3 region has 15 residues. Germline V CDR1 and CDR2: SSHAT, FNYEAQ (reference sequence). Written as DNA, the CDR3 is TGTGCTAGCAGCTTAGCCGGGACAGGGGGTTATGAGCAGTTCTTC. Protein sequence: CASSLAGTGGYEQFF.

This clonotype appeared a single time. The gene calls are TRBV7-8 and TRBJ1-1; D uncertain. V lost 1 base and J 4 bases, leaving 4 bases between the germline ends. There are 12 residues in the CDR3. Germline V lookup: CDR1 SGHVS, CDR2 FQNEAQ. The CDR3 sequence is CASSLVFTEAFF. Written as DNA, the CDR3 is TGTGCCAGCAGCTTAGTATTCACTGAAGCTTTCTTT.

This clonotype showed up just a few times. The genes are TRBV24-1 and TRBJ2-7; perhaps TRBD1 as D (6 bases). The CDR3 totals 15 residues. Germline V gene lookup returns CDR1 KGHDR and CDR2 SFDVKD. V was cut by 7 bases and J by 2 bases, with 17 bases left in between. The CDR3 reads CATSQGGYGTYEQYF. As DNA, the CDR3 is TGTGCCACCAGCCAAGGGGGTTACGGAACCTACGAGCAGTACTTC.

The chain links TRBV3-1 to TRBJ2-7, with 10 bases matching TRBD2. CDR1 and CDR2 (germline): LGHDT, YNNKEL (reference sequence). Unmatched junction bases numbered 15, after V lost 4 bases and J lost 3 bases. The CDR3 consists of 18 residues. Here the CDR3 reads CASSPLGMSGRALYEQYF. The CDR3, as DNA: TGTGCCAGCAGCCCCCTGGGGATGAGCGGGAGGGCCCTCTACGAGCAGTACTTC.

The chain uses TRBV11-1 and TRBJ2-1; tentatively, D is TRBD2 (6 bases). Trimming removed 6 bases at V and 8 bases at J, with 23 bases between. This CDR3 has 16 residues. The germline V gene encodes CDR1 SGHAT and CDR2 FQDESV (reference sequence). As DNA, the CDR3 is TGTGCCAGCAGTCCCCCCGGGCTCGAGGGCGGGGATGAGCAGTTCTTC. It is translated as CASSPPGLEGGDEQFF. Supplemented by reference TRBV11-1 and TRBJ2-1, the full variable domain reads EAEVAQSPRYKITEKSQAVAFWCDPISGHATLYWYRQILGQGPELLVQFQDESVVDDSQLPKDRFSAERLKGVDSTLKIQPAELGDSAMYLCASSPPGLEGGDEQFFGPGTRLTVL.

The rearrangement uses TRBV12-3 or TRBV12-4 and TRBJ2-7; D is uncertain. Trimming took off 3 bases at V and 1 base at J, with 7 bases between the two ends. The CDR3 extends over 13 amino acids. CDR3 sequence reads: CASSLVGSYEQYF. Written as DNA, the CDR3 is TGTGCCAGCAGTTTGGTCGGATCCTACGAGCAGTACTTC.

The gene calls are TRBV21-1 and TRBJ2-3; the table assigns TRBD1, which was not confirmed against the DNA. TRBV21-1 is a listed pseudogene. This CDR3 comprises 17 residues. The CDR3 here is CASSKDGRGKVADTQYF. CDR3 bases: TGTGCCAGCAGCAAAGACGGCAGGGGGAAGGTCGCAGATACGCAGTATTTT.

The V and J genes are TRBV11-3 and TRBJ2-2; no firm D call. Trimming removed 5 bases at V and 0 bases at J, with 16 bases between. The CDR3 runs to 17 residues. Germline assignment: CDR1 SGHNT and CDR2 YENEEA. This CDR3 reads CASSPQSGQANTGELFF. CDR3 nucleotide sequence: TGTGCCAGCAGCCCCCAGAGTGGTCAGGCGAACACCGGGGAGCTGTTTTTT.

This clonotype was found a few times. This chain connects TRBV29-1 to TRBJ2-1, with TRBD2 as a possible D gene (6 bases). CDR3 size: 11 residues. Germline CDR1 and CDR2: SQVTM and ANQGSEA. V was trimmed by 5 bases and J by 10 bases, leaving 12 bases between them. CDR3 sequence: CSVNEGGEQFF. CDR3 DNA: TGCAGCGTTAATGAGGGAGGAGAGCAGTTCTTC.

This chain's CDR3 is CASSSRGMRETQYF. In DNA, the CDR3 is TGTGCCAGCAGTTCGAGGGGAATGAGGGAGACCCAGTACTTC. This chain uses TRBV12-3 or TRBV12-4 with TRBJ2-5; D possibly matches TRBD1 or TRBD2 (5 bases each). This CDR3 spans 14 amino acids. V was clipped by 4 bases and J by 5 bases, with 14 bases between them.

This chain joins TRBV7-2 and TRBJ2-7, with D maybe TRBD1 (7 bases). Per the germline V gene, CDR1 is SGHTA and CDR2 is FQGNSA. Trimming cost V 6 bases and J 3 bases, with 15 bases left between them. CDR3 size: 14 residues. The CDR3: CASSRRDSSYEQYF. As DNA, the CDR3 is TGTGCCAGCAGTCGGCGGGACAGTAGCTACGAGCAGTACTTC.

As DNA, the CDR3 is TGCAGTGCTAGAAAACTAGCGGGGGGGTTGGAGCAGTTCTTC. Translation: CSARKLAGGLEQFF. The rearrangement joins TRBV20-1 to TRBJ2-1; the match to TRBD2 covers 13 bases. From germline, CDR1 is DFQATT and CDR2 SNEGSKA (reference sequence). The junction had 5 bases not matched to a gene; V was cut back by 2 bases and J by 10 bases. This CDR3 is 14 amino acids long.

The chain's CDR3 is CASSPGQVGNIQYF. In DNA, the CDR3 is TGTGCCAGCTCACCAGGACAGGTGGGGAACATTCAGTACTTC. The chain couples TRBV18 to TRBJ2-4; 7 nucleotides agree with TRBD1. Trimming removed 2 bases from V and 7 bases from J; junction bases left unmatched: 5. CDR3 size: 14 residues. From germline, CDR1 is KGHSH and CDR2 LQKENI.

This sequence joins TRBV6-2 or TRBV6-3 and TRBJ1-1; D ambiguous. Trimming stripped 7 bases from V and 5 bases from J, with 17 bases between. This CDR3 is 14 amino acids long. Germline V gene data show CDR1 as MNHEY and CDR2 as SVGEGT. Here the CDR3 DNA reads TGTGCCAGCATAGAGTATGGGTATGTGACTGAAGCTTTCTTT. Its protein product is CASIEYGYVTEAFF.

This clonotype was observed a handful of times. This chain connects TRBV7-9 to TRBJ2-7, with TRBD2 matching over 7 bases. The CDR3 runs to 15 residues. CDR1 and CDR2 from the germline V gene are SEHNR and FQNEAQ (reference sequence). The trim removed 3 bases at V and 0 bases at J, leaving 5 bases unmatched. For the CDR3, the DNA is TGTGCCAGCAGCTTTTCCGGGGGGAGCTCCTACGAGCAGTACTTC. It encodes CASSFSGGSSYEQYF.

This clonotype was picked up many times. The V and J genes are TRBV12-3 or TRBV12-4 and TRBJ2-5; 7 bases are shared with TRBD1. The CDR3 is 14 amino acids. V lost 10 bases and J lost 2; bases outside the gene matches: 10. The CDR3 sequence: CATNRGGFQETQYF. CDR3 DNA: TGTGCCACCAACAGGGGCGGATTTCAAGAGACCCAGTACTTC.

In this sample, this clonotype turned up a few times. The chain combines TRBV7-9 with TRBJ2-2; a weak D match, TRBD2 (5 bases). Germline CDR1 and CDR2: SEHNR and FQNEAQ (reference sequence). Trimming stripped 10 bases from V and 4 bases from J, with 13 bases between. This CDR3 is 13 amino acids long. CDR3 amino acids: CANRGLLTGELFF. The CDR3 coding sequence is TGTGCCAACCGGGGTCTTCTCACCGGGGAGCTGTTTTTT.

Many counts were recorded for this clonotype. The chain is built from TRBV7-3 and TRBJ2-1, with 8 bases aligning to TRBD2. The CDR3 loop spans 14 amino acids. Trimming cost V 2 bases and J 11 bases; bases outside gene matches: 8. Looked up from germline, CDR1 is SGHTA and CDR2 is FQGTGA. CDR3 nucleotides: TGTGCCAGCAGCTTACTCCAGGGCGGGGGGAAGCAGTTCTTC. It encodes CASSLLQGGGKQFF.

This clonotype came up a few times. This chain links TRBV20-1 with TRBJ2-7, with TRBD1 matching 8 bases. The CDR3 extends over 14 amino acids. Germline trimming cut 1 base from V and 5 bases from J; bases unmatched to any gene: 7. Germline-derived CDR1 and CDR2 are DFQATT and SNEGSKA (reference sequence). CDR3 amino acids: CSARVSGGADEQYF. In nucleotides, the CDR3 is TGCAGTGCTAGAGTCTCAGGGGGCGCAGACGAGCAGTACTTC.

The table lists this clonotype with a few counts. The rearrangement uses TRBV4-2 and TRBJ2-3; 10 nucleotides line up with TRBD2. V shed 4 bases, J shed 5 bases, and the junction held 12 bases outside the gene matches. CDR1 is LGHNA, CDR2 YNFKEQ, per germline. The CDR3 loop spans 17 amino acids. The CDR3 DNA follows: TGTGCCAGCAGCCCTAGCGGGGGCTCCTTCGGGGGAGATACGCAGTATTTT. Translated: CASSPSGGSFGGDTQYF.

V is TRBV30 and J is TRBJ2-5; D gene uncertain. V gave up 3 bases and J gave up 2 bases, with 4 bases separating them. This CDR3 spans 11 amino acids. Per the germline V gene, CDR1 is GTSNPN and CDR2 is SVGIG (reference sequence). This CDR3 is CAWRGQETQYF. The CDR3 coding sequence is TGTGCCTGGAGGGGGCAAGAGACCCAGTACTTC.

The rearrangement joins TRBV28 to TRBJ2-7; D is unresolved. This CDR3 region has 16 residues. Deletions cut 4 bases from V and 5 bases from J, with 21 bases between. The germline V gene has CDR1 MDHEN and CDR2 SYDVKM. In nucleotides, the CDR3 is TGTGCCAGCAGTTCCACCAACCGGGCCCGTAAACACGAGCAGTACTTC. Translated, it gives CASSSTNRARKHEQYF.